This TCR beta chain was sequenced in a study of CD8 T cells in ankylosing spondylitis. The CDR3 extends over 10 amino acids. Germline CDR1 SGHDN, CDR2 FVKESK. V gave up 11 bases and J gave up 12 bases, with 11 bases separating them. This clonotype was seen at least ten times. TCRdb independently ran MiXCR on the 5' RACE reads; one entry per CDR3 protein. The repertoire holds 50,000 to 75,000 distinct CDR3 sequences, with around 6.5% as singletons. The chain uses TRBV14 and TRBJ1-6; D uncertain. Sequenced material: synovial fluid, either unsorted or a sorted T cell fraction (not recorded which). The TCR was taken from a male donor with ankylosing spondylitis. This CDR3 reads CAGWAGPLHF. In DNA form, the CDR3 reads TGTGCCGGATGGGCCGGACCCCTCCACTTT.